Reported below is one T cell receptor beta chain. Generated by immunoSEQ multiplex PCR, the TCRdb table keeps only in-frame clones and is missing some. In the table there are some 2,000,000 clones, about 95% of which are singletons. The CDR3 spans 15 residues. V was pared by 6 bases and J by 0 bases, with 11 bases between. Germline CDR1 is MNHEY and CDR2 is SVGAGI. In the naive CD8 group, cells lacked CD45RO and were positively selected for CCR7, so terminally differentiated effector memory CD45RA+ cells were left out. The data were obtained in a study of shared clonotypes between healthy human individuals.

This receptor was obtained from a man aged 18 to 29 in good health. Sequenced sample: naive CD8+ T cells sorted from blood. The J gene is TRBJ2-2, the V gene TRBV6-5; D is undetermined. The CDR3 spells CASSFDIPNTGELFF. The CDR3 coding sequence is TGTGCCAGCAGCTTTGACATCCCGAACACCGGGGAGCTGTTTTTT.